Below, 22 T cell receptor beta chains from the same sample are listed, as sequenced in a study of blood T cell repertoires in COVID-19. Generated by immunoSEQ multiplex PCR, the TCRdb table keeps only in-frame clones and is missing some. The table lists about 14,000 clones, 87% of them singletons. The sample was peripheral blood. These TCRs come from a human donor with active COVID-19. The donor label of this sample is uncertain.

The chain combines TRBV20-1 with TRBJ1-2, with D possibly TRBD1 on 5 matching bases. This CDR3 has 13 amino acids. Trimming shortened V by 3 bases and J by 4 bases, and 12 bases separated the two germline ends. Germline CDR1 and CDR2: DFQATT and SNEGSKA (reference sequence). The CDR3 sequence is CSASTGRGYGYTF. The CDR3 DNA reads TGCAGTGCTAGTACAGGCCGAGGCTATGGCTACACCTTC.

The chain combines TRBV7-9 with TRBJ2-3, with D maybe TRBD1 (5 bases). Trimming stripped 6 bases from V and 0 bases from J, with 13 bases between. Germline lookup yields CDR1 SEHNR and CDR2 FQNEAQ (reference sequence). This CDR3 contains 15 residues. CDR3 residues: CASRDTGASTDTQYF. In DNA, the CDR3 is TGTGCCAGCAGAGATACAGGAGCTAGCACAGATACGCAGTATTTT.

The CDR3 coding sequence is TGTGCCAGCAGCCCAAGCCGACAAACTGGAAACACCATATATTTT. Residues: CASSPSRQTGNTIYF. J is TRBJ1-3 and V is TRBV7-8; D not resolved. Germline V CDR1 and CDR2: SGHVS, FQNEAQ. This CDR3 is 15 amino acids long. V was pared by 5 bases and J by 2 bases, with 13 bases between.

This chain joins TRBV6-1 and TRBJ1-5; TRBD1 aligns across 10 bases. V gave up 2 bases and J gave up 0 bases; unmatched junction bases: 1. The germline V gene encodes CDR1 MNHNS and CDR2 SASEGT. This CDR3 is built from 16 residues. As DNA, the CDR3 is TGTGCCAGCAGTGAATGGGACAGGGGTAGCAATCAGCCCCAGCATTTT. This codes for CASSEWDRGSNQPQHF.

V usage is TRBV6-6 and J usage is TRBJ1-1; no definite D call. CDR1 is MNHNY, CDR2 SVGAGI, per germline (reference sequence). The CDR3 covers 17 residues. Trimming pared 6 bases from V and 3 bases from J, leaving 23 bases between. CDR3 in DNA: TGTGCCAGCAGCCGACCCCCGGGGAGGACCGGGGACACTGAAGCTTTCTTT. Amino acids: CASSRPPGRTGDTEAFF.

J is TRBJ2-6 and V is TRBV5-1, with TRBD2 as a possible D gene (5 bases). The CDR3 runs to 15 residues. The germline gives CDR1 SGHRS, CDR2 YFSETQ. V shed 0 bases and J shed 4 bases, with 8 bases lying between them. The CDR3 DNA follows: TGCGCCAGCAGCTTGGAGGCGGGCGGGGCCAACGTCCTGACTTTC. Protein sequence: CASSLEAGGANVLTF.

J is TRBJ2-7 and V is TRBV7-2; D might be TRBD1 (6 bases). This CDR3 has 13 residues. The V and J ends lost 2 bases and 8 bases respectively, with 13 bases between them. The germline V gene has CDR1 SGHTA and CDR2 FQGNSA. CDR3 region: CASSLSGETQQYF. CDR3 bases: TGTGCCAGCAGCTTATCAGGGGAAACCCAGCAGTACTTC.

The chain links TRBV2 to TRBJ2-5; 9 positions agree with TRBD2. Trimming removed 7 bases from V and 2 bases from J; junction bases left unmatched: 2. Germline values: CDR1 SNHLY, CDR2 FYNNEI. The CDR3 totals 13 residues. Written as DNA, the CDR3 is TGTGCCAGCAAGCGGGGGGTACAAGAGACCCAGTACTTC. Residues: CASKRGVQETQYF.

V usage is TRBV2 and J usage is TRBJ2-6; 7 bases are shared with TRBD1. CDR1 is SNHLY and CDR2 is FYNNEI in the germline V gene. V shed 2 bases and J 4 bases; nucleotides not matched to a gene: 2. The CDR3 is 15 amino acids. The CDR3 protein is CASSETGAGANVLTF. The CDR3 coding sequence is TGTGCCAGCAGTGAAACAGGGGCCGGGGCCAACGTCCTGACTTTC.

V is TRBV12-2 and J is TRBJ2-1; the D segment call TRBD1 is taken from the table without a DNA check. TRBV12-2 is classified as a pseudogene. The CDR3 runs to 15 residues. For the CDR3, the DNA is TGTGCAAGTCGCCCACAAGACAGGGGAAACAATGAGCAGTTCTTC. Translation: CASRPQDRGNNEQFF.

This clone came up once. The J gene is TRBJ1-1, the V gene TRBV5-1; no clear D. Per the germline V gene, CDR1 is SGHRS and CDR2 is YFSETQ. The CDR3 runs 14 residues. V was pared by 1 base and J by 3 bases, with 10 bases between. CDR3 coding DNA: TGCGCCAGCAGCTTGAGGTCGGGAGACACTGAAGCTTTCTTT. Its protein is CASSLRSGDTEAFF. Full variable domain (missing parts from reference TRBV5-1 and TRBJ1-1): KAGVTQTPRYLIKTRGQQVTLSCSPISGHRSVSWYQQTPGQGLQFLFEYFSETQRNKGNFPGRFSGRQFSNSRSEMNVSTLELGDSALYLCASSLRSGDTEAFFGQGTRLTVV.

The V gene is TRBV29-1, the J gene TRBJ2-5, with 10 bases that match TRBD1. V gave up 4 bases and J gave up 9 bases; unmatched junction bases: 8. This CDR3 has 13 residues. Germline CDR1 reads SQVTM; CDR2 reads ANQGSEA. DNA for the CDR3: TGCAGCGTTGGGGGGACAGGGGCGCGAGCCCAGTACTTC. Amino acids: CSVGGTGARAQYF. Combining the CDR3 with reference TRBV29-1 and TRBJ2-5 gives the whole variable domain SAVISQKPSRDICQRGTSLTIQCQVDSQVTMMFWYRQQPGQSLTLIATANQGSEATYESGFVIDKFPISRPNLTFSTLTVSNMSPEDSSIYLCSVGGTGARAQYFGPGTRLLVL.

V gene TRBV27 combines with J gene TRBJ2-2; 11 bases fit TRBD2. V trimming: 7 bases; J trimming: 5 bases; junction bases outside the gene matches: 3. The V gene's germline CDR1 is MNHEY and CDR2 SMNVEV (reference sequence). The CDR3 has 14 residues. CDR3 coding DNA: TGTGCCAGCAAGAGACTAGCGGGAACCGGGGAGCTGTTTTTT. It encodes CASKRLAGTGELFF.

The gene calls are TRBV5-1 and TRBJ2-2; D is perhaps TRBD1 (6 bases). Deletions cut 4 bases from V and 1 base from J, with 8 bases between. The germline V gene has CDR1 SGHRS and CDR2 YFSETQ. There are 14 residues in the CDR3. The CDR3 reads CASSEQGNTGELFF. The CDR3 region has the DNA TGCGCCAGCAGCGAACAGGGGAACACCGGGGAGCTGTTTTTT.

This clone was found a few times. V is TRBV11-2 and J is TRBJ1-2; no clear D gene. Germline CDR1 is SGHAT and CDR2 is FQNNGV. V was shortened by 5 bases and J by 0 bases, with 16 bases between the two germline ends. The CDR3 consists of 16 residues. The CDR3 loop is CASSPIRRTSNYGYTF. CDR3 sequence (DNA): TGTGCCAGCAGCCCGATTAGGAGAACCTCTAACTATGGCTACACCTTC.

The gene calls are TRBV15 and TRBJ1-2, with a tentative D call TRBD1 (5 bases). In germline, CDR1 is LNHNV, CDR2 YYDKDF (reference sequence). This CDR3 has 14 residues. The V end lost 4 bases, the J end lost 3 bases, and 12 bases lay between the germline ends. The CDR3 reads CATSTGVVDYGYTF. CDR3 DNA: TGTGCCACCAGCACGGGGGTAGTAGACTATGGCTACACCTTC.

This chain joins TRBV6-5 and TRBJ1-1; perhaps TRBD1 as D (6 bases). The germline V gene encodes CDR1 MNHEY and CDR2 SVGAGI. With 10 bases removed from V and 0 bases from J, the gap between germline ends came to 12 bases. This CDR3 is 13 amino acids long. The CDR3 protein is CATSGEMNTEAFF. The CDR3 DNA is TGTGCCACCTCAGGGGAGATGAACACTGAAGCTTTCTTT.

This rearrangement joins TRBV7-9 to TRBJ2-1, with 9 bases lining up with TRBD2. The V gene's germline CDR1 is SEHNR and CDR2 FQNEAQ (reference sequence). CDR3 length: 15 amino acids. V lost 2 bases to trimming and J lost 7 bases; unmatched junction nucleotides: 6. CDR3: CASSLPGLAGNEQFF. CDR3 DNA: TGTGCCAGCAGCTTACCGGGGCTAGCGGGAAATGAGCAGTTCTTC.

This clone was seen a few times. The CDR3 region is CATEFPGEAGDQPQHF. CDR3 bases: TGTGCCACCGAATTCCCGGGTGAGGCAGGGGATCAGCCCCAGCATTTT. The chain couples TRBV4-2 to TRBJ1-5; a possible D gene is TRBD1 (6 bases). The CDR3 length is 16 residues. With 10 bases removed from V and 5 bases from J, the gap between germline ends came to 24 bases. Germline V lookup: CDR1 LGHNA, CDR2 YNFKEQ.

The rearrangement links TRBV7-3 to TRBJ1-3, with 9 bases identical to TRBD1. CDR3 length equals 15 residues. The germline V gene encodes CDR1 SGHTA and CDR2 FQGTGA. V trimming: 2 bases; J trimming: 2 bases; junction bases outside the gene matches: 1. This CDR3 is CASSLGTGTGNTIYF. Written as DNA, the CDR3 is TGTGCCAGCAGCTTAGGGACAGGGACTGGAAACACCATATATTTT.

V and J are TRBV5-1 and TRBJ2-3; TRBD2 matches 8 bases. V lost 6 bases, J lost 4 bases, and 19 bases stayed unmatched. This CDR3 region has 18 residues. Germline V gives CDR1 SGHRS, CDR2 YFSETQ. The CDR3 here is CASISTTLAGGAPDTQYF. CDR3 in DNA: TGCGCCAGCATCAGCACTACCCTGGCGGGAGGTGCCCCAGATACGCAGTATTTT. Full variable domain (missing parts from reference TRBV5-1 and TRBJ2-3): KAGVTQTPRYLIKTRGQQVTLSCSPISGHRSVSWYQQTPGQGLQFLFEYFSETQRNKGNFPGRFSGRQFSNSRSEMNVSTLELGDSALYLCASISTTLAGGAPDTQYFGPGTRLTVL.

The V and J genes are TRBV18 and TRBJ2-1, with 11 bases that match TRBD2. V shed 3 bases, J shed 9 bases, and the junction held 7 bases outside the gene matches. The CDR3 length is 15 residues. CDR1 is KGHSH, CDR2 LQKENI, per germline. The CDR3 bases are TGTGCCAGCTCACCTAAACTAGCGGGAGAGGTTGAGCAGTTCTTC. Protein product: CASSPKLAGEVEQFF. Combining the CDR3 with reference TRBV18 and TRBJ2-1 gives the whole variable domain NAGVMQNPRHLVRRRGQEARLRCSPMKGHSHVYWYRQLPEEGLKFMVYLQKENIIDESGMPKERFSAEFPKEGPSILRIQQVVRGDSAAYFCASSPKLAGEVEQFFGPGTRLTVL.